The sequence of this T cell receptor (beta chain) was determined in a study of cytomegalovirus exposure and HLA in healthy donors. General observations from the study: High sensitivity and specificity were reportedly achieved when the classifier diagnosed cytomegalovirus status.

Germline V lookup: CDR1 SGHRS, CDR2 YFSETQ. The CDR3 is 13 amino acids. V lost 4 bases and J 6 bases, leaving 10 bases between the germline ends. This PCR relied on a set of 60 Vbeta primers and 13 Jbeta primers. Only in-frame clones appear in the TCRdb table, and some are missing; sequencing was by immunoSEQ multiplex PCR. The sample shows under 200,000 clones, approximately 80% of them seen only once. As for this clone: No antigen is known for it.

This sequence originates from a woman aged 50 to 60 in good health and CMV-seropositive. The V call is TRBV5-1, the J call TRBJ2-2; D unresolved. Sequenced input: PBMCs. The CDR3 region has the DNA TGCGCCAGCAGCCCGGTCCGGGCCGGGGAGCTGTTTTTT. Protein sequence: CASSPVRAGELFF.